The 11 T cell receptor beta chains below all came from one sample that was sequenced in a study of radiotherapy plus CTLA-4 blockade in lung cancer. Generated by immunoSEQ multiplex PCR, the TCRdb table keeps only in-frame clones and is missing some. The sample gives 75,000 to 100,000 clones, 60% to 75% of which show up once; about 3% is in the top ten. The sequences come from peripheral blood, collected from a patient treated with radiotherapy plus ipilimumab. These receptors all stem from a human donor with non-small cell lung cancer who had a partial response to radiotherapy plus ipilimumab. Some clones in this sample may be carry-over from other donors' samples.

This clone has only one observation. V is TRBV6-5 and J is TRBJ2-7; D unclear. The CDR3 sequence is 12 residues long. The V end was cut by 5 bases, the J end by 0 bases, with 5 bases between. Germline CDR1 reads MNHEY; CDR2 reads SVGAGI. Here the CDR3 DNA reads TGTGCCAGCAGTCGCAGCTCCTACGAGCAGTACTTC. It is translated as CASSRSSYEQYF.

In its sample, this clone was seen once. The chain uses TRBV6-5 and TRBJ1-1; maybe TRBD1 (5 bases). The V and J ends lost 7 bases and 6 bases respectively, with 21 bases between them. Germline V gene data show CDR1 as MNHEY and CDR2 as SVGAGI. The CDR3 length is 15 residues. The CDR3 loop is CASTTSGGGRSEAFF. The CDR3 nucleotides read TGTGCCAGCACTACGTCCGGGGGTGGTCGGTCTGAAGCTTTCTTT.

This chain connects TRBV5-1 to TRBJ2-5; the D gene is possibly TRBD1 (5 bases). The CDR3 length is 15 residues. Germline assignment: CDR1 SGHRS and CDR2 YFSETQ. V was shortened by 2 bases and J by 5 bases, with 16 bases between the two germline ends. The CDR3 region is CASSFQGMGGETQYF. The CDR3 coding sequence is TGCGCCAGCAGCTTCCAGGGTATGGGTGGGGAGACCCAGTACTTC.

The chain is built from TRBV7-9 and TRBJ2-7; D is unclear. Germline values: CDR1 SEHNR, CDR2 FQNEAQ (reference sequence). Trimming took 6 bases from V and 0 from J, leaving 9 bases between them. CDR3 length: 13 residues. CDR3 coding DNA: TGTGCCAGCAGAGGCGGCCCCTCCTACGAGCAGTACTTC. Amino acids: CASRGGPSYEQYF.

The CDR3 DNA follows: TGTGCCAGCAGCTTAGAGCAGGGGAACTTGTTCTTC. As protein: CASSLEQGNLFF. The genes are TRBV7-9 and TRBJ2-1, with D tentatively TRBD1 (6 bases). The germline CDR1 and CDR2 sequences are SEHNR and FQNEAQ (reference sequence). This CDR3 spans 12 amino acids. The V end was cut by 1 base, the J end by 15 bases, with 13 bases between.

This sequence joins TRBV28 and TRBJ1-3; 9 bases line up with TRBD1. V was pared by 3 bases and J by 4 bases, with 13 bases of the junction left unmatched. CDR1 is MDHEN, CDR2 SYDVKM, per germline. The CDR3 spans 18 residues. The CDR3 protein is CASSFLTGGRSTGNTIYF. As DNA, the CDR3 is TGTGCCAGCAGTTTTTTGACAGGGGGACGTTCTACGGGAAACACCATATATTTT.

This clone was detected only a few times. The rearrangement uses TRBV10-1 and TRBJ1-6; the D is unclear. Trimming removed 10 bases from V and 9 bases from J, with 10 bases in between. Per the germline V gene, CDR1 is WNHNN and CDR2 is SYGVQD (reference sequence). The CDR3 covers 11 residues. CDR3: CAIDTGSPLHF. The CDR3 nucleotides read TGCGCCATCGACACTGGTTCACCCCTCCACTTT.

The gene calls are TRBV7-2 and TRBJ2-7; no firm D call. V was shortened by 3 bases and J by 3 bases, with 9 bases between the two germline ends. The germline CDR1 and CDR2 sequences are SGHTA and FQGNSA. This CDR3 region has 13 residues. CDR3 coding DNA: TGTGCCAGCAGCTTTGCAGGAAACTACGAGCAGTACTTC. This translates into CASSFAGNYEQYF.

The CDR3 coding sequence is TGCAGTGCTAGGGCAGGGTGGGAGCTGTTTTTT. Amino acids: CSARAGWELFF. The chain recombines TRBV20-1 with TRBJ2-2; possible D gene TRBD1, 5 bases. The CDR3 consists of 11 residues. Per the germline V gene, CDR1 is DFQATT and CDR2 is SNEGSKA (reference sequence). Trimming removed 3 bases at V and 9 bases at J, with 8 bases between.

V is TRBV9 and J is TRBJ1-5, with TRBD1 identical over 7 bases. V lost 4 bases and J lost 0; bases outside the gene matches: 4. The CDR3 sequence is 15 residues long. Germline V gene sequence: CDR1 SGDLS, CDR2 YYNGEE. CDR3 nucleotide sequence: TGTGCCAGCAGCCAGGGGGGTTATAGCAATCAGCCCCAGCATTTT. This encodes CASSQGGYSNQPQHF.

This chain joins TRBV4-2 and TRBJ2-1, with TRBD2 matching over 8 bases. The CDR3 covers 17 residues. CDR1 is LGHNA, CDR2 YNFKEQ, per germline. After removal of 0 bases from V and 2 bases from J, the junction contained 6 bases not matched to a gene. This CDR3 is CASSQDSGNPPYNEQFF. The CDR3 DNA is TGTGCCAGCAGCCAAGATAGCGGGAATCCCCCCTACAATGAGCAGTTCTTC.